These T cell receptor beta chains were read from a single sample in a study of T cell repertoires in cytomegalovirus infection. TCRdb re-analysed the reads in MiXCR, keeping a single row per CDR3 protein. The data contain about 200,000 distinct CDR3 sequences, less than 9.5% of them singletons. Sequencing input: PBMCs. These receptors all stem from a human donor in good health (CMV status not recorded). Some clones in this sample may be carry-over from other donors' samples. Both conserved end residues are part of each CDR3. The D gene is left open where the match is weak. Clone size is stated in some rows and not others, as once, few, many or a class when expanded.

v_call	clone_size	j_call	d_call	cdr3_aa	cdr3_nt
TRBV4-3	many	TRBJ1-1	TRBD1	CASSQADRAGTEAFF	TGCGCCAGCAGCCAAGCCGACAGGGCAGGGACTGAAGCTTTCTTT
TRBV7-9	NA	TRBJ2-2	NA	CASSHSTGELFF	TGTGCCAGCAGTCATTCCACCGGGGAGCTGTTTTTT
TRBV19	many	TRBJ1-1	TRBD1	CASSGDRGLRNTEAFF	TGTGCCAGTAGTGGAGACAGGGGGCTACGGAACACTGAAGCTTTCTTT
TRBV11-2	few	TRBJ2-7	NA	CASSLEFGVTAYEQYF	TGTGCCAGCAGCTTAGAATTCGGGGTAACGGCCTACGAGCAGTACTTC
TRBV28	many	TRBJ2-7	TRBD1	CASRPTGFTYEQYF	TGTGCCAGCAGGCCGACAGGGTTCACCTACGAGCAGTACTTC
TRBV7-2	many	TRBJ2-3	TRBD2	CASRLAVSTDTQYF	TGTGCCAGCAGACTAGCGGTTAGCACAGATACGCAGTATTTT
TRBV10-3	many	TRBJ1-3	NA	CAISDTWTRNTIYF	TGTGCCATCAGTGATACCTGGACGCGGAACACCATATATTTT
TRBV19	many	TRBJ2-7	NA	CASSMESPGEQYF	TGTGCCAGTAGTATGGAGAGTCCTGGCGAGCAGTACTTC
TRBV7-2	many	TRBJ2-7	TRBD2	CASSYRLAGAYEQYF	TGTGCCAGCAGCTACCGACTAGCGGGAGCCTACGAGCAGTACTTC
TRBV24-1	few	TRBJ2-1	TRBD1	CATSLTGQGSSYNEQFF	TGTGCCACCAGTCTGACGGGACAGGGAAGCTCCTACAATGAGCAGTTCTTC
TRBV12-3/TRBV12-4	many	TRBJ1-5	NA	CASNSAADNQPQHF	TGTGCCAGCAACTCGGCAGCCGACAATCAGCCCCAGCATTTT
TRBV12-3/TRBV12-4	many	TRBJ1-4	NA	CASSPGTPFATNEKLFF	TGTGCCAGCAGTCCCGGGACCCCGTTTGCAACTAATGAAAAACTGTTTTTT
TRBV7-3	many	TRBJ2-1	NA	CASSLDHSYNEQFF	TGTGCCAGCAGCTTGGACCACTCCTACAATGAGCAGTTCTTC
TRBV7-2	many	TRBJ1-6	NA	CASSHDYGGSPLHF	TGTGCCAGCAGCCACGATTACGGGGGTTCACCCCTCCACTTT
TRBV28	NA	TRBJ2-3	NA	CASLGVPNTDTQYF	TGTGCCAGCCTGGGGGTCCCCAACACAGATACGCAGTATTTT
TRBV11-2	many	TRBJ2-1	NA	CASSFYHGANEQFF	TGTGCCAGCAGCTTTTACCACGGGGCGAATGAGCAGTTCTTC
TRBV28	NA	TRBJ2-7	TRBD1	CASSLGTGALYEQYF	TGTGCCAGCAGTCTCGGGACAGGGGCCCTCTACGAGCAGTACTTC
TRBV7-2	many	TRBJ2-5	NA	CASSPRGGVGETQYF	TGTGCCAGCAGCCCAAGAGGGGGGGTCGGGGAGACCCAGTACTTC
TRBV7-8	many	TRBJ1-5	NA	CASSSPQGFRDGNQPQHF	TGTGCCAGCAGCTCACCACAGGGATTCCGGGACGGCAATCAGCCCCAGCATTTT
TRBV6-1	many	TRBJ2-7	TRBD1	CASSTGGPGSYEQYF	TGTGCCAGCAGTACAGGGGGCCCGGGTAGCTACGAGCAGTACTTC
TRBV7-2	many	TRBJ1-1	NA	CASSAILNTEAFF	TGTGCCAGCAGCGCTATTTTAAACACTGAAGCTTTCTTT
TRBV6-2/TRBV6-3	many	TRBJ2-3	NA	CASRVQGLDTQYF	TGTGCCAGCAGGGTGCAGGGGCTAGATACGCAGTATTTT
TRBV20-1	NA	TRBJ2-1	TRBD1	CSARSPGQTVSEQFF	TGCAGTGCTAGAAGTCCGGGACAGACGGTAAGTGAGCAGTTCTTC
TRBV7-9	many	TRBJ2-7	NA	CASSSSGPNYEQYF	TGTGCCAGCAGCTCCTCGGGGCCAAACTACGAGCAGTACTTC
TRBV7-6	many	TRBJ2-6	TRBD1	CASNPRGPSGANVLTF	TGTGCCAGCAATCCCAGGGGGCCCTCTGGGGCCAACGTCCTGACTTTC
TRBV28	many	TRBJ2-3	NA	CASSLLGRESDTQYF	TGTGCCAGCAGTTTATTGGGCAGGGAGTCAGATACGCAGTATTTT
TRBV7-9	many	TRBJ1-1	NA	CASSIKDPGGGTEAFF	TGTGCCAGCAGCATCAAGGATCCGGGCGGCGGCACTGAAGCTTTCTTT
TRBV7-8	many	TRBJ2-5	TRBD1	CASSRETKWDRVETQYF	TGTGCCAGCAGCAGAGAGACCAAATGGGACAGGGTAGAGACCCAGTACTTC
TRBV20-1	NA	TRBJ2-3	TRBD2	CSASSGLADTDTQYF	TGCAGTGCTAGTTCGGGACTAGCGGACACAGATACGCAGTATTTT
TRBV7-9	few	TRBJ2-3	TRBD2	CASSPPGLGGADTQYF	TGTGCCAGCAGTCCCCCTGGACTAGGTGGAGCAGATACGCAGTATTTT
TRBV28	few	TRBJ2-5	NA	CASSRPRQTQYF	TGTGCCAGCAGCCGCCCCAGGCAGACCCAGTACTTC
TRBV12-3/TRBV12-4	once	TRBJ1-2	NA	CASSEGPYGYTF	TGTGCCAGCAGTGAGGGGCCATATGGCTACACCTTC
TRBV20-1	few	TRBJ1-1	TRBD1	CSARDRVRGPTEAFF	TGCAGTGCTAGAGATCGTGTCAGGGGGCCCACTGAAGCTTTCTTT
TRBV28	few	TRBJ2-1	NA	CASRHQINEQFF	TGTGCCAGCAGGCACCAGATCAATGAGCAGTTCTTC
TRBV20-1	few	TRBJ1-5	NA	CSARDTGRGNQPQHF	TGCAGTGCTAGAGATACGGGGCGAGGGAATCAGCCCCAGCATTTT